This record looks at one TCR beta chain sequence and its context. Measured with immunoSEQ multiplex PCR; TCRdb has only the in-frame clones, and not every one. The sample carries some 1.5 million clones, roughly 95% recorded once. The data are from a study of shared clonotypes between healthy human individuals. Germline assignment: CDR1 MGHRA and CDR2 YSYEKL. The length of the CDR3 is 15 residues. The V end lost 0 bases, the J end lost 3 bases, and 10 bases lay between the germline ends. This sequence joins TRBV4-1 and TRBJ2-3; D uncertain. The source material was naive CD4+ T cells sorted from blood. Documented subset: CD45RA+ positively selected. This TCR derives from a young man in good health. The CDR3 DNA follows: TGCGCCAGCAGCCAAGACGGAGCGACTACAGATACGCAGTATTTT. Protein sequence: CASSQDGATTDTQYF.